This TCR beta chain was recorded in a study of T cells in Graves' hyperthyroidism and ophthalmopathy. After removal of 8 bases from V and 4 bases from J, the junction contained 2 bases not matched to a gene. Germline V CDR1 and CDR2: MNHNS, SASEGT. This CDR3 spans 12 amino acids. Together with thyroid ultrasound, orbital computed tomography, serum thyroxine and TRAb, clinical symptoms were used for diagnoses. The TCR beta CDR3 regions underwent amplification using RNA transcripts as the source. With the HTBI primer set, the TCR CDR3 went through a first round of RT-PCR. TCRdb re-called the multiplex PCR reads with MiXCR, one entry per CDR3 protein. The sample has 500,000 to 600,000 distinct CDR3 sequences, 46% seen once. Overall study results and limits: Before onset, ophthalmopathy was predicted by the model a median around 6 months earlier.

Remarks on this clonotype: Antigen specificity is unknown.

Sequenced input: peripheral blood or thyroid tissue (not recorded which). This chain connects TRBV6-1 to TRBJ2-1, with TRBD2 matching 7 bases. This clonotype was sampled from an adult woman with Graves' disease, either hyperthyroidism or ophthalmopathy (not recorded which). CDR3: CASGTTYNEQFF. The CDR3 DNA follows: TGTGCCAGCGGGACTACTTACAATGAGCAGTTCTTC.